The rows below give T cell receptor beta chains drawn from one sample of a study of beta chain features in type 1 diabetes. Clones were read by immunoSEQ multiplex PCR, and TCRdb kept only the in-frame ones, dropping some. The profile covers almost 350,000 clones, with roughly 8% appearing a single time and approximately 0.44% taken by the ten largest. The source material was central memory CD4+ T cells from blood. These receptors all stem from a woman younger than 30 in good health. Each CDR3 is given with its conserved first and last residue. Each record gives: J gene, V gene, CDR3 length, D gene, clone size, CDR3 DNA, CDR3 protein. The D gene is left open where the match is weak. Clone size is given for some rows only: seen once, a few or many times, or a class if the clone is expanded.

>TRBJ2-6|TRBV7-6|15|.|.
TGTGCCAGCAGCTTTCAGGGGACTGGGGCCAACGTCCTGACTTTC
CASSFQGTGANVLTF
>TRBJ2-4|TRBV27|16|.|.
TGTGCCAGCAGTTATCGGGGGGCGGTGGCCAAAAACATTCAGTACTTC
CASSYRGAVAKNIQYF
>TRBJ2-7|TRBV4-2|16|TRBD2|.
TGTGCCAGCAGCCAAGCAGGGAGGGGGACTAGCAGCGAGCAGTACTTC
CASSQAGRGTSSEQYF
>TRBJ2-7|TRBV6-6|16|TRBD2|few
TGTGCCAGCAGTTACCCTGGGACTAGCGGATCCTACGAGCAGTACTTC
CASSYPGTSGSYEQYF
>TRBJ1-5|TRBV19|15|TRBD1|.
TGTGCCAGTAGTTGGGAGGGACAGGGATCTCAGCCCCAGCATTTT
CASSWEGQGSQPQHF
>TRBJ1-1|TRBV28|12|.|many
TGTGCCAGCAGGGAACAGGGTGCTGAAGCTTTCTTT
CASREQGAEAFF
>TRBJ2-4|TRBV9|17|TRBD1|few
TGTGCCAGCAGCGTAGCCCGACAGGGGGAGGGCAAAAACATTCAGTACTTC
CASSVARQGEGKNIQYF
>TRBJ2-3|TRBV18|15|.|.
TGTGCCAGCTCACCTTTTCCTGCGCCGACAGATACGCAGTATTTT
CASSPFPAPTDTQYF
>TRBJ1-1|TRBV5-1|14|.|.
TGCGCCAGCAGCTTGTGGGGCGGGGACACTGAAGCTTTCTTT
CASSLWGGDTEAFF
>TRBJ2-7|TRBV7-2|13|.|.
TGTGCCAGCAGCCGCGACGAGAGCTACGAGCAGTACTTC
CASSRDESYEQYF
>TRBJ2-7|TRBV5-1|15|TRBD1|.
TGCGCCAGCAGCTTGTCCGGACAGGGGTCCTACGAGCAGTACTTC
CASSLSGQGSYEQYF
>TRBJ2-1|TRBV19|14|.|.
TGTGCCTCTAAGGGGCAGGGGGGATACAATGAGCAGTTCTTC
CASKGQGGYNEQFF
>TRBJ2-2|TRBV11-2|11|.|few
TGTGCCAGCCGCCTGGTCGGGGAGCTGTTTTTT
CASRLVGELFF
>TRBJ2-1|TRBV4-3|15|.|.
TGCGCCAGCAGCCAAGCCGGGGGGCCCTACAATGAGCAGTTCTTC
CASSQAGGPYNEQFF
>TRBJ1-1|TRBV7-2|15|.|few
TGTGCCAGCAGCTTACGCCAGGTGTCGTTGGCTGAAGCTTTCTTT
CASSLRQVSLAEAFF
>TRBJ1-4|TRBV4-1|17|.|many
TGCGCCAGCAGCCAAGACCTAGGTGGAGGGGGAAATGAAAAACTGTTTTTT
CASSQDLGGGGNEKLFF
>TRBJ2-1|TRBV7-3|12|.|many
TGTGCCAGCAGCTCGTATACCGGTGAGCAGTTCTTC
CASSSYTGEQFF
>TRBJ2-5|TRBV6-1|14|TRBD2|few
TGTGCCACCCAACTAGCGGGAGGAGAAGAGACCCAGTACTTC
CATQLAGGEETQYF
>TRBJ1-1|TRBV28|17|TRBD1|few
TGTGCCAGCAGTTTGCTCGGTCGGACAGGAACTAACACTGAAGCTTTCTTT
CASSLLGRTGTNTEAFF
>TRBJ2-1|TRBV14|19|.|.
TGTGCCAGCAGCCAGAACCGATGGGGGTCCTTGAGCTCCTACAATGAGCAGTTCTTC
CASSQNRWGSLSSYNEQFF
>TRBJ2-3|TRBV19|15|.|.
TGTGCCAGTAGTGTGGATGGTAGTCGCACAGATACGCAGTATTTT
CASSVDGSRTDTQYF
>TRBJ2-5|TRBV25-1|15|TRBD2|.
TGTGCCAGCAGTGAATCGAAAAGGGAGGGAGAGACCCAGTACTTC
CASSESKREGETQYF
>TRBJ1-1|TRBV29-1|13|.|few
TGCAGCGTCAGAACCAACCAAGGCACTGAAGCTTTCTTT
CSVRTNQGTEAFF
>TRBJ2-7|TRBV7-2|14|.|few
TGTGCCAGCACTGTACAGGCGGGGACGGGCGAGCAGTACTTC
CASTVQAGTGEQYF
>TRBJ1-2|TRBV7-2|15|TRBD1|few
TGTGCCAGCAGCTCGGACAGGGGGAAGAACTATGGCTACACCTTC
CASSSDRGKNYGYTF
>TRBJ1-1|TRBV14|14|.|.
TGTGCCAGCAGCCAAGATTTCCCGAACACTGAAGCTTTCTTT
CASSQDFPNTEAFF
>TRBJ2-7|TRBV7-2|14|TRBD2|few
TGTGCCAGCAGCTTGCGACTAGCGGGAGGCGAGCAGTACTTC
CASSLRLAGGEQYF
>TRBJ1-2|TRBV28|14|.|few
TGTGCCAGCAGTTTGGGGCAGACCTCCTATGGCTACACCTTC
CASSLGQTSYGYTF
>TRBJ2-7|TRBV10-3|12|.|.
TGTGCCATCAGTGACAGGGGAGACGAGCAGTACTTC
CAISDRGDEQYF
>TRBJ1-1|TRBV27|16|.|many
TGTGCCAGCAGTCTAATGGGGCCCCGAATGAACACTGAAGCTTTCTTT
CASSLMGPRMNTEAFF
>TRBJ2-7|TRBV4-3|15|TRBD1|few
TGCGCCAGCAGCCAAAACGTGAGGGGGCAGACGCAGCAGTACTTC
CASSQNVRGQTQQYF
>TRBJ1-6|TRBV7-9|14|.|few
TGTGCCAGCAGCTTTGGCAAGTTTAATTCACCCCTCCACTTT
CASSFGKFNSPLHF
>TRBJ2-5|TRBV29-1|13|TRBD1|many
TGCAGCGTTGAAAGGGCAGGGGGTGAGACCCAGTACTTC
CSVERAGGETQYF
>TRBJ2-1|TRBV29-1|15|TRBD2|.
TGCAGCGTCCGGACTAGCGGGAGCTCCTACAATGAGCAGTTCTTC
CSVRTSGSSYNEQFF
>TRBJ2-1|TRBV14|18|.|many
TGTGCCAGCAGCCAAGAGAAGTCCAGGGGTATGGCCATGGACGCGCAGTTCTTC
CASSQEKSRGMAMDAQFF
>TRBJ1-2|TRBV28|13|.|few
TGTGCCAGCAGTTTAGTAGGTGTCTATGGCTACACCTTC
CASSLVGVYGYTF
>TRBJ2-7|TRBV29-1|11|TRBD2|.
TGCAGCACGACTAGCGGCGACGAGCAGTACTTC
CSTTSGDEQYF
>TRBJ2-6|TRBV7-8|17|.|few
TGTGCCAGCACCAGGTGGGATATCTCCTCTGGGGCCAACGTCCTGACTTTC
CASTRWDISSGANVLTF
>TRBJ2-5|TRBV9|15|.|few
TGTGCCAGCAGCGTTTACGCGCAGCCGGGGGAGACCCAGTACTTC
CASSVYAQPGETQYF
>TRBJ2-3|TRBV4-1|15|.|.
TGCGCCAGCAGCGCCCGCTGGGGGTACACAGATACGCAGTATTTT
CASSARWGYTDTQYF
>TRBJ2-5|TRBV5-4|15|.|.
TGTGCCAGCAGCGAGGGGTGGGGTTCGGGAGAGACCCAGTACTTC
CASSEGWGSGETQYF
>TRBJ2-7|TRBV2|18|.|.
TGTGCCAGCACCCGGACACAGCACCAGAGATCTGGGGTCTACGAGCAGTACTTC
CASTRTQHQRSGVYEQYF
>TRBJ2-7|TRBV18|13|.|few
TGTGCCAGCTCAGGGGGGACCTCCTACGAGCAGTACTTC
CASSGGTSYEQYF